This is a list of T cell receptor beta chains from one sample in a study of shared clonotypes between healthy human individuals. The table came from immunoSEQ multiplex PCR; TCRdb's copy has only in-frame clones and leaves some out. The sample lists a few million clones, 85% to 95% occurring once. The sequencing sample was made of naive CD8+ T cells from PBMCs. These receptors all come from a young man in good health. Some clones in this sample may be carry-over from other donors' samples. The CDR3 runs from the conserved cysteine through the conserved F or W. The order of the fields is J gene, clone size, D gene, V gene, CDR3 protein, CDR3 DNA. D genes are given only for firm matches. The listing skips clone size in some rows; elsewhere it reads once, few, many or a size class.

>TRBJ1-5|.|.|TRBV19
CASSIDGGDQPQHF
TGTGCCAGTAGTATAGACGGGGGGGATCAGCCCCAGCATTTT
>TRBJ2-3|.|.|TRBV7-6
CASSAQAARRTDTQYF
TGTGCCAGCAGCGCCCAAGCGGCTCGACGCACAGATACGCAGTATTTT
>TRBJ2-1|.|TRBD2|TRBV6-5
CASSLGTIGNEQFF
TGTGCCAGCAGTCTAGGGACTATTGGCAATGAGCAGTTCTTC
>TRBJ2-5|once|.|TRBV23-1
CASANGQYQETQYF
TGCGCCAGCGCGAATGGACAGTATCAAGAGACCCAGTACTTC
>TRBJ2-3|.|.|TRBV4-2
CASSSRTLATDTQYF
TGTGCCAGCTCTTCCCGGACTCTAGCCACAGATACGCAGTATTTT
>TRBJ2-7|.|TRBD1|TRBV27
CASSTIDGTGNYEQYF
TGTGCCAGCAGTACAATTGACGGGACAGGGAATTACGAGCAGTACTTC
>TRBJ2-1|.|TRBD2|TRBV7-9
CASSFRLARIYNEQFF
TGTGCCAGCAGCTTCCGACTAGCGCGGATCTACAATGAGCAGTTCTTC
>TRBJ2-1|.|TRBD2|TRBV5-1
CANSLWGTSGASYNEQFF
TGCGCCAACAGCTTGTGGGGGACTAGCGGTGCCTCCTACAATGAGCAGTTCTTC
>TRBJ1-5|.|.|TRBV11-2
CASSDLSNQPQHF
TGTGCCAGCAGTGACCTGAGCAATCAGCCCCAGCATTTT
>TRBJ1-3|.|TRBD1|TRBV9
CASSALPGQGTGNTIYF
TGTGCCAGCAGCGCGCTACCGGGACAGGGGACTGGAAACACCATATATTTT
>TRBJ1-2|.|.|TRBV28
CASHAGDYGYTF
TGTGCCAGCCACGCCGGGGACTATGGCTACACCTTC
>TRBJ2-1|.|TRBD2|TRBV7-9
CASSWGLAGANEQFF
TGTGCCAGCAGCTGGGGACTAGCGGGTGCGAATGAGCAGTTCTTC
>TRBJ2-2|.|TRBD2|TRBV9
CASSGNKWTSVTGELFF
TGTGCCAGCAGCGGCAACAAATGGACTAGCGTCACCGGGGAGCTGTTTTTT
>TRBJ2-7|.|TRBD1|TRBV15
CATSRAPPGQGHYEQYF
TGTGCCACCAGCAGAGCACCGCCGGGACAGGGCCACTACGAGCAGTACTTC
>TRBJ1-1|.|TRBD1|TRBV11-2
CASSSPGQGQPEAFF
TGTGCCAGCAGCTCTCCGGGACAGGGTCAACCTGAAGCTTTCTTT
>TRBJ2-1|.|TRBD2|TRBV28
CASRLLAGGDYNEQFF
TGTGCCAGCAGGCTCCTAGCGGGAGGGGACTACAATGAGCAGTTCTTC
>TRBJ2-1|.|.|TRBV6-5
CASSSTGYSYNEQFF
TGTGCCAGCAGTTCAACAGGTTACTCCTACAATGAGCAGTTCTTC
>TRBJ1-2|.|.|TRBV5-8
CASRSLNQGPEHYGYTF
TGTGCCAGCAGGTCGTTAAACCAGGGTCCTGAGCACTATGGCTACACCTTC
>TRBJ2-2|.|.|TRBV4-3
CASSQDRLYTGELFF
TGCGCCAGCAGCCAAGATCGGCTATACACCGGGGAGCTGTTTTTT
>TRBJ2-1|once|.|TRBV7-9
CASSSLSGFSYNEQFF
TGTGCCAGCAGCTCCCTGAGTGGCTTCTCCTACAATGAGCAGTTCTTC
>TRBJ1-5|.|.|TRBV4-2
CASSQDLMAEEDQPQHF
TGTGCCAGCAGCCAAGATCTGATGGCAGAGGAGGATCAGCCCCAGCATTTT
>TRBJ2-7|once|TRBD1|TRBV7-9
CASSYGQGTSYEQYF
TGTGCCAGCAGCTATGGACAGGGGACCTCCTACGAGCAGTACTTC
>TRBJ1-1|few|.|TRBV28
CASSSADRGVNTEAFF
TGTGCCAGCAGTTCAGCGGACAGAGGAGTGAACACTGAAGCTTTCTTT
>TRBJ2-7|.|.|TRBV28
CATQFLVSTIYEQYF
TGTGCCACCCAGTTTTTGGTGTCCACTATATACGAGCAGTACTTC
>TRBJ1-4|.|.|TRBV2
CASSDKTLPNEKLFF
TGTGCCAGCAGTGATAAGACACTACCTAATGAAAAACTGTTTTTT
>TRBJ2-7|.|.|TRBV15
CATSRGAENEQYF
TGTGCCACCAGCAGAGGGGCGGAAAACGAGCAGTACTTC
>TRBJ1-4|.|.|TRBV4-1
CASSQGPLGQAELFF
TGCGCCAGCAGCCAAGGTCCCCTCGGGCAAGCCGAACTGTTTTTT
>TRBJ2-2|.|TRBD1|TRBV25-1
CASSEYFNRGPGELFF
TGTGCCAGCAGTGAATACTTCAACAGGGGTCCCGGGGAGCTGTTTTTT
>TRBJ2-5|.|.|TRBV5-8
CASSWGTGSETQYF
TGTGCCAGCAGCTGGGGAACGGGGTCAGAGACCCAGTACTTC
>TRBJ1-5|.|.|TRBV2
CASSESGGYSNQPQHF
TGTGCCAGCAGTGAGAGTGGAGGGTATAGCAATCAGCCCCAGCATTTT
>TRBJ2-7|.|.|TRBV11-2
CASSFRDPEQYF
TGTGCCAGCAGCTTTCGGGATCCCGAGCAGTACTTC
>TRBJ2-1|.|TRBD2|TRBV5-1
CASSPLGGRAHEQFF
TGCGCCAGCAGCCCCTTGGGGGGGAGGGCCCATGAGCAGTTCTTC
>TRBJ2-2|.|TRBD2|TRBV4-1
CASSQSSGRAVTGELFF
TGCGCCAGCAGCCAATCAAGCGGGAGGGCGGTCACCGGGGAGCTGTTTTTT
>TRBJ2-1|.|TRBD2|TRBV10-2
CASSESRLARGNEQFF
TGCGCCAGCAGTGAGTCTAGACTAGCAAGGGGCAATGAGCAGTTCTTC
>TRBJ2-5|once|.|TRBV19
CASSIGNGPYQTQYF
TGTGCCAGTAGTATTGGTAACGGACCCTATCAGACCCAGTACTTC
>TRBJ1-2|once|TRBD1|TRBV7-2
CASSSGQGRNYGYTF
TGTGCCAGCAGCTCGGGACAGGGACGAAACTATGGCTACACCTTC
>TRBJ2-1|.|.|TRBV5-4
CASSRQDFSEQFF
TGTGCCAGCAGCCGCCAGGACTTCAGTGAGCAGTTCTTC
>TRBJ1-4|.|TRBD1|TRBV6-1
CASRGTGGGEKLFF
TGTGCCAGCAGGGGGACAGGGGGAGGTGAAAAACTGTTTTTT
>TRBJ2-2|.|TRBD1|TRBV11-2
CASSDRGGTGELFF
TGTGCCAGCAGCGACAGGGGTGGTACAGGGGAGCTGTTTTTT
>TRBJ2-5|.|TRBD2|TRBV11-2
CASSQRDYEETQYF
TGTGCCAGCAGCCAGCGGGACTATGAAGAGACCCAGTACTTC
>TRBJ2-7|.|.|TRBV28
CASSFPRGALYEQYF
TGTGCCAGCAGTTTTCCTCGGGGGGCGCTTTACGAGCAGTACTTC
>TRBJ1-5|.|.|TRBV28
CASSHGQPQHF
TGTGCCAGCAGCCACGGACAGCCCCAGCATTTT
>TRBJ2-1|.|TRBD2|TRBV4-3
CASSQERGTSGRYEQFF
TGCGCCAGCAGCCAAGAGCGGGGGACTAGCGGGAGGTATGAGCAGTTCTTC
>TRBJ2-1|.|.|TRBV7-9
CASSLRSANEQFF
TGTGCCAGCAGCTTGAGGTCAGCCAATGAGCAGTTCTTC
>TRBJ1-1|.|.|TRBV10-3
CAITGVGDTEAFF
TGTGCCATCACCGGGGTTGGAGACACTGAAGCTTTCTTT
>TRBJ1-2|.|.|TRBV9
CASSGLRDPTDGYTF
TGTGCCAGCAGCGGCCTCCGGGACCCGACGGATGGCTACACCTTC
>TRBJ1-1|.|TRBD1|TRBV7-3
CASSPRGAPEAFF
TGTGCCAGCAGCCCCAGGGGGGCTCCCGAAGCTTTCTTT
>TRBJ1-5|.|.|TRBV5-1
CASGRDPGAYARTEDLASNQPQHF
TGCGCCAGCGGACGCGATCCGGGGGCCTATGCCCGTACCGAGGATCTCGCGAGCAATCAGCCCCAGCATTTT